This note documents a single TCR beta chain sequence. No cognate antigen has been identified for it. No base-level quality is on record; no much larger clone is a single base apart. The entry originates in a study of T cell changes during pregnancy in multiple sclerosis (dated by TCRdb to about 2019). Regarding the study in general: Changes in the T cell repertoire over the course of pregnancy were examined in this study in women with multiple sclerosis.

Libraries were built with the immunoSEQ multiplex PCR assay. TCRdb took over this immuneACCESS table, retaining in-frame rearrangements with V and J assigned. Such tables are incomplete; in checked studies, under half of the missing clones stem from an unresolved V gene, and the remainder is unexplained. Across this sample there are almost 55,000 clones, with roughly 90% seen only once. The ten largest account for 2.5% to 3.5% of the sample. The CDR3 starts with the cysteine, ends with the phenylalanine, and has 10 residues. The CDR3 DNA has 30 bases and is translated from base 1. Taken from the germline V gene (reference sequence), the CDR1 and CDR2 loops are MNHNY and SVGAGI. V sheds 8 bases and J sheds 7 bases, leaving 9 bases between their ends.

The rearrangement combines TRBV6-6 with TRBJ2-7; the D gene remains uncertain. The starting material was CD8+ T cells from peripheral blood mononuclear cells, obtained before pregnancy. The source of this sequence is a female donor with multiple sclerosis, enrolled in a pregnancy study. DNA sequence: TGTGCCAGCGGTACAAAGGAGCAGTACTTC. Its translation reads: CASGTKEQYF.